The TCR beta chain under discussion was sequenced for a study of T cell repertoires in cytomegalovirus infection. Whole-study context: Researchers turned to recently identified HLA-C-restricted CMV epitopes as well as well-studied HLA-B-restricted ones. Based on public TCR beta signatures, there were indications of CMV infection and of a matching HLA type.

This clonotype was seen once. The antigen remains unidentified. Study findings and constraints: Identification of carriers of CMV plus the relevant HLA was performed using cumulative public TCR beta family frequency. There were HLA-C-restricted CMV-specific TCR beta clonotypes dominating the ex vivo response.

TCRdb used MiXCR to reprocess the reads, holding one entry per CDR3 protein. The table lists hundreds of thousands of distinct CDR3 sequences, less than 35% of them singletons. The ends were cut back, 11 bases at V and 1 base at J, with 17 bases in the middle. The CDR3 length is 14 residues. The receptor was isolated from a human donor in good health (CMV status not recorded). Some clones in this sample may be carry-over from other donors' samples. The sequenced sample was cultured CD8+ T cells from PBMCs, obtained from culture after CMV antigen stimulation. The genes are TRBV12-3 or TRBV12-4 and TRBJ1-1; TRBD1 is a possible D gene (6 bases). The CDR3, as DNA: TGTGCCTGCCGGGACATGGGCCCGAACACTGAAGCTTTCTTT. Its protein is CACRDMGPNTEAFF.